The entry below describes one T cell receptor (beta chain). What it binds is unknown. This sample is part of a study of blood T cells in healthy people across ages. Study observations and caveats: Reliance upon unsorted PBMCs precluded definitive naive versus antigen-experienced comparison. Nothing was known about donor CMV status, and this possibly confounded expanded clonotype changes.

It was with a sample-barcoded 5' primer and a J-beta primer mix that a second PCR of about 6 to 12 cycles was run. A template-switch adaptor that had 12 random nucleotides put a tag on each cDNA molecule. TCRdb processed the 5' RACE reads anew with MiXCR; each CDR3 protein has one entry. Seen here are around 500,000 distinct CDR3 sequences, about 27% observed once, and the top ten hold approximately 3.3%. V was pared by 4 bases and J by 4 bases, with 13 bases between. Germline CDR1 and CDR2: SEHNR and FQNEAQ (reference sequence). The CDR3 consists of 14 residues. The same data also contributed to another study, on T cells of mothers and their children. According to that study: Slightly higher but non-significant overlap marked related mother-child pairs versus unrelated pairs.

Sequencing used blood. The genes are TRBV7-9 and TRBJ1-2; D not certain. The clonotype was recovered from a boy between 2 and 10 years old in good health. The CDR3 nucleotides are TGTGCCAGCAGCTCACTCGCCCGGAGCTATGGCTACACCTTC. This codes for CASSSLARSYGYTF.